This T cell receptor (beta chain) is from a study of Ad26.COV2.S vaccination and SARS-CoV-2 variants (dated by TCRdb to 2020 to 2022). Broadly, across the study: Donors in the vaccine arm were drawn from COV1001, a phase I-IIa trial of Ad26.COV2.S in healthy adults that was multicentre, randomized, double-blind and placebo-controlled. Ad26.COV2.S was administered intramuscularly at 5 x 10^10 or 1 x 10^11 viral particles, either as a single shot or as two shots given 56 days apart. TCRbeta repertoire sequencing was used to assess the specificity and breadth of SARS-CoV-2-reactive T cell receptors after Ad26.COV2.S vaccination. A total of 32 samples were included in the TCR-sequenced set, comprising some 20 Ad26.COV2.S vaccine recipients, 5 placebo recipients and 8 SARS-CoV-2 convalescent individuals. Trial participants were randomized into five groups of five, in which low-dose or high-dose Ad26.COV2.S was given once or twice, or placebo was given on both occasions. Throughout the experiments and outcome assessment, investigators stayed blinded to trial group allocation.

In the case of this clone: Which antigen it targets is not known. No per-base quality is available; no much larger clone lies one base away.

What the research found in general, with its limitations: Higher spike-specific TCR breadth was observed in Ad26.COV2.S recipients than in placebo recipients (P = 0.0014). After vaccination, substantial breadth of spike-specific CD8+ and CD4+ T cell responses was reported. The study lacked the statistical power to compare responses across vaccine doses or regimens. It was noted by the authors that total T cell responses may have been underestimated by the TCR breadth and depth analyses. Non-spike TCR breadth was comparable between vaccine and placebo recipients, consistent with the vaccine containing only spike.

The treatment or condition tag for this specimen amounts to: around 19 received Ad26.COV2.S at low or high dose, single or two shots; a few received placebo; per-sample allocation not given. Repertoires of vaccine and placebo recipients were sequenced from samples collected on day 63 after the first injection. In Cohort 1b, more than 20 adults aged 18-55 years were enrolled at a single site in Boston, USA, between 29 July and 7 August 2020. Ad26.COV2.S was a replication-incompetent adenovirus type 26 vector that expressed a prefusion-stabilized SARS-CoV-2 spike protein derived from the original Wuhan strain. TCRbeta CDR3 regions were sequenced with the immunoSEQ Assay. After extraction, genomic DNA underwent amplification by bias-controlled multiplex PCR, followed by high-throughput sequencing. As for the authors' bioinformatics: To quantify the absolute abundance of every unique TCRbeta CDR3 region, sequences were collapsed and filtered. T cell fraction was estimated by normalizing TCRbeta template counts to usable DNA, with usable DNA measured through amplification of reference genes found in all nucleated cells. Repertoire TCRs were annotated as SARS-CoV-2-specific by exact matching of V gene, CDR3 amino acid sequence and J gene to a known reactive TCR set. The reference SARS-CoV-2 TCR set was obtained from MIRA and was filtered for enrichment in COVID-19-positive ImmuneCODE repertoires, whereby public or cross-reactive TCRs were removed. Using the MIRA antigens, annotated TCRs were further analysed by specific ORF or by position within an ORF. Breadth was defined as the number of annotated unique rearrangements divided by the total number of unique productive rearrangements, and depth was defined as the summed frequency of the annotated unique rearrangements. Two-sided Wilcoxon rank-sum tests were applied when comparing TCR breadth between groups. TCRdb re-hosts the immuneACCESS table, in-frame sequences only. Its copies lack some clones; in the studies checked, an unresolved V gene accounts for under half of them, and the cause for the rest is not known. The V and J calls and the clone size are those of that table, but D and trimming were determined from the DNA. The sample yields 380,000 or so clones; roughly 89% were counted once. Of the sample, just under 5% falls within the top ten clones.

Spanning cysteine to phenylalanine, the CDR3 consists of 13 amino acids. This entry keeps only the CDR3 DNA: 39 bases, framed from base 1. From the germline V gene (reference sequence), CDR1 is LNHDA and CDR2 is SQIVND. The V end loses 5 bases and the J end loses 8 bases, and a stretch of 13 bases separates them. The chain uses TRBV19 and TRBJ2-1; the D gene is perhaps TRBD1, on 5 matching bases. The receptor was derived from a person between 18 and 59 years old who received the Ad26.COV2.S COVID-19 vaccine or a placebo. The sequencing here drew on peripheral blood, taken in a trial of Ad26.COV2.S vaccine versus placebo. The CDR3 loop reads CASSLKQGHEQFF. Here is the DNA: TGTGCCAGTAGTTTAAAGCAGGGCCATGAGCAGTTCTTC.